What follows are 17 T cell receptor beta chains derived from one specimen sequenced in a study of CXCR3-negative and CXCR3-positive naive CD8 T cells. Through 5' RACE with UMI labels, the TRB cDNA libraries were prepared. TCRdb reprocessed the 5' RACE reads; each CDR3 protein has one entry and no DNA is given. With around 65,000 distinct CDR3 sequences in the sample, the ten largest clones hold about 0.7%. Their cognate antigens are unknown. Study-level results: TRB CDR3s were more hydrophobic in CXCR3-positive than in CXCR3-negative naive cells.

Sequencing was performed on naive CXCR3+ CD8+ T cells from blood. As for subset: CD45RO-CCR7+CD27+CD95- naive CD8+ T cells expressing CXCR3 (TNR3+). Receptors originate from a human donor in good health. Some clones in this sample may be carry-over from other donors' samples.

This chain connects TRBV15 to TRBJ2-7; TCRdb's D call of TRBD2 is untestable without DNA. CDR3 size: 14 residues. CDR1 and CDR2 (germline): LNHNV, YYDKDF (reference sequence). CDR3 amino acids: CATSRDQSRREQYF.

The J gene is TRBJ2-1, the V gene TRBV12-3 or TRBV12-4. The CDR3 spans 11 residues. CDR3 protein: CASRLYNEQFF.

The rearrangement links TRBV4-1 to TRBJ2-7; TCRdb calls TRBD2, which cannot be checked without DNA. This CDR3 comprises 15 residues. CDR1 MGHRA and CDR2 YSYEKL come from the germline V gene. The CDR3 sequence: CASSQGAEHPYEQYF.

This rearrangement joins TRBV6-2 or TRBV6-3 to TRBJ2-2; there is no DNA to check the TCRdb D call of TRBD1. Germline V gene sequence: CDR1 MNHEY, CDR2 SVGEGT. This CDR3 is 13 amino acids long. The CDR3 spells CASGTRDTGELFF.

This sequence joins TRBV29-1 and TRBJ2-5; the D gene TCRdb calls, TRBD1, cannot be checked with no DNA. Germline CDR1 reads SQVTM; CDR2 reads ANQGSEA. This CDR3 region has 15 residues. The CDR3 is CSVTPGQGAWDTQYF.

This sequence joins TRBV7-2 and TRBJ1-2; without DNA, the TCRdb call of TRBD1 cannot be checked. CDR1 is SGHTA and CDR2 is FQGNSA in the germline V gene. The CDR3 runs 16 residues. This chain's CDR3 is CASSLDMAGVDYGYTF.

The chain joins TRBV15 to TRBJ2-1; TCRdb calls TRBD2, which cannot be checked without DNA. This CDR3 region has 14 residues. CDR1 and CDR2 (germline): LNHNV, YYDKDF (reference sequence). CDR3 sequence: CATSTGGGAFEQFF.

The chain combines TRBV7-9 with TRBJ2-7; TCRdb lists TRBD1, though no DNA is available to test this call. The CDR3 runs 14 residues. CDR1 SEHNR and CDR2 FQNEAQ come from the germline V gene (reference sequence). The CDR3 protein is CASSSYDSPYEQYF.

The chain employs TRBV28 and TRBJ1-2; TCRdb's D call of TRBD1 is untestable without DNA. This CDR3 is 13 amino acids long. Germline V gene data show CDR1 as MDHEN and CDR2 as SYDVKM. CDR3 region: CASSLRGALGYTF.

The CDR3: CASSQERGDKNTGELFF. The chain joins TRBV3-1 to TRBJ2-2; the TCRdb call, TRBD1, lacks DNA for checking. The CDR3 sequence is 17 residues long. Germline CDR1 and CDR2: LGHDT and YNNKEL (reference sequence).

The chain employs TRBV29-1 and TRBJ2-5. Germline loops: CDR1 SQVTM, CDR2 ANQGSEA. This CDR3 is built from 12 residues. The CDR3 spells CSAIMSRETQYF. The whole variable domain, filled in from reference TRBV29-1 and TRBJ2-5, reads SAVISQKPSRDICQRGTSLTIQCQVDSQVTMMFWYRQQPGQSLTLIATANQGSEATYESGFVIDKFPISRPNLTFSTLTVSNMSPEDSSIYLCSAIMSRETQYFGPGTRLLVL.

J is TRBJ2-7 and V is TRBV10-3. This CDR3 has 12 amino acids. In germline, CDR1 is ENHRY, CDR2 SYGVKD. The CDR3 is CAISELAYEQYF.

This chain's CDR3 is CSVPGTGGGYTF. V usage is TRBV29-1 and J usage is TRBJ1-2; there is no DNA to check the TCRdb D call of TRBD1. Germline-derived CDR1 and CDR2 are SQVTM and ANQGSEA. CDR3 length: 12 amino acids.

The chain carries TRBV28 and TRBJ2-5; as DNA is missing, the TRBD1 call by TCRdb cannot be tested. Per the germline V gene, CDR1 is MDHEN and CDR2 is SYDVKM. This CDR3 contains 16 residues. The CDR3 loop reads CASSLPSGRYQETQCF.

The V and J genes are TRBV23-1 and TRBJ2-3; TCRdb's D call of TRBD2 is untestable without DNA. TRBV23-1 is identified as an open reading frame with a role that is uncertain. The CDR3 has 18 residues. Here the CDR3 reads CASSRETSGGRHTDTQYF.

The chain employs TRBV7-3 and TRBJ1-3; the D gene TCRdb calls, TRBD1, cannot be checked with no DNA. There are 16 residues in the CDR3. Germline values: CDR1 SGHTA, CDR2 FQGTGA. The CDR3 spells CASSLGDGNSGNTIYF.

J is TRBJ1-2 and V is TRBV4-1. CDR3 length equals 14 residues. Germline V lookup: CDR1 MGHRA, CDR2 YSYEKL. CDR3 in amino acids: CASSQAYGRSGYTF.